The 5 T cell receptor beta chains given below trace back to one sample, sequenced in a study of T-cell reconstitution after alpha-beta-depleted transplantation in children. Unique molecular identifiers were used to barcode this TCRbeta library. TCRdb re-called the PCR reads through MiXCR, storing one row per CDR3 protein. This table holds about 300,000 distinct CDR3 sequences, about 9.4% found once. This specimen was PBMCs, taken before TCRalphabeta/CD19-depleted stem cell transplant. The source of these receptors is a boy under three years old with acute myeloid leukemia, due to receive a stem cell transplant.

This clonotype was seen at least ten times. The V and J genes are TRBV6-5 and TRBJ2-2; TRBD2 matches at 9 bases. The length of the CDR3 is 17 residues. The V segment lost 2 bases and the J segment 0 bases; nucleotides outside the gene matches: 4. Germline CDR1 MNHEY, CDR2 SVGAGI. The CDR3 region is CASSYPGLASNTGELFF. The DNA of the CDR3 is TGTGCCAGCAGTTACCCGGGACTAGCTTCGAACACCGGGGAGCTGTTTTTT.

In this sample, this clonotype turned up once. A much larger clone lies one base from this, so it may be a read error. The chain uses TRBV19 and TRBJ2-6; possibly TRBD1 or TRBD2 for D (6 bases each). The length of the CDR3 is 14 residues. The germline CDR1 and CDR2 sequences are LNHDA and SQIVND (reference sequence). Trimming cost V 7 bases and J 6 bases, with 13 bases left between them. The CDR3 DNA sequence: TGTGCCAGTATGTGGGGGGCTGCGGCCAACGTCCTGACTTTC. Protein product: CASMWGAAANVLTF.

The V and J genes are TRBV12-3 or TRBV12-4 and TRBJ1-4; TRBD1 agrees at 8 bases. The CDR3 contains 15 residues. V shed 6 bases and J 3 bases; nucleotides not matched to a gene: 6. DNA for the CDR3: TGTGCCAGCAGCCTCCGACAGGGGTCTAATGAAAAACTGTTTTTT. Protein sequence: CASSLRQGSNEKLFF.

This clonotype occurred many times. The chain links TRBV12-3 or TRBV12-4 to TRBJ1-1; 7 nucleotides agree with TRBD1. After removal of 3 bases from V and 8 bases from J, the junction contained 9 bases not matched to a gene. CDR3 length: 14 residues. Here the CDR3 DNA reads TGTGCCAGCAGTTTTGGGCAGACAGGGCGAGAAGCTTTCTTT. It encodes CASSFGQTGREAFF.

This clonotype occurred a few times. This sequence joins TRBV7-2 and TRBJ2-2; 11 bases agree with TRBD2. The V segment lost 5 bases and the J segment 6 bases; nucleotides outside the gene matches: 2. Germline assignment: CDR1 SGHTA and CDR2 FQGNSA. The CDR3 runs to 14 residues. The CDR3 sequence: CASSQLAGAGELFF. The CDR3 coding sequence is TGTGCCAGCAGCCAACTAGCGGGGGCCGGGGAGCTGTTTTTT.